Shown below are 6 T cell receptor beta chains from a single sample sequenced in a study of radiotherapy plus CTLA-4 blockade in lung cancer. Repertoires were generated with immunoSEQ multiplex PCR, while TCRdb's copy carries only in-frame clones and drops some. The sample records some 90,000 clones, roughly 86% being singletons. Sample: peripheral blood, taken from a patient treated with radiotherapy plus ipilimumab. These receptors were obtained from a human donor with non-small cell lung cancer who had a partial response to radiotherapy plus ipilimumab.

The chain couples TRBV9 to TRBJ2-1; 8 positions match TRBD1. CDR3 length: 15 amino acids. The V segment lost 4 bases and the J segment 6 bases; nucleotides outside the gene matches: 9. CDR1 is SGDLS, CDR2 YYNGEE, per germline. In DNA form, the CDR3 reads TGTGCCAGCAGCCCCCGGTCGGGGACAGGCAATGAGCAGTTCTTC. Translation gives CASSPRSGTGNEQFF.

The CDR3 protein is CASSLGLAVTGELFF. In DNA form, the CDR3 reads TGTGCCAGTAGTTTGGGACTAGCGGTTACCGGGGAGCTGTTTTTT. The chain links TRBV19 to TRBJ2-2; 11 bases are a match to TRBD2. The CDR3 has 15 amino acids. Germline loops: CDR1 LNHDA, CDR2 SQIVND (reference sequence). With V trimmed by 5 bases and J by 5 bases, 4 bases remained unmatched.

This rearrangement joins TRBV5-1 to TRBJ2-2; no definite D call. Deletions cut 2 bases from V and 1 base from J, with 6 bases between. CDR1 and CDR2 (germline): SGHRS, YFSETQ. The CDR3 runs 14 residues. CDR3 protein: CASSFSVNTGELFF. In nucleotides, the CDR3 is TGCGCCAGCAGCTTTTCGGTGAACACCGGGGAGCTGTTTTTT.

J is TRBJ1-1 and V is TRBV27; weak D call: TRBD1 (6 bases). This CDR3 comprises 14 residues. The germline V gene encodes CDR1 MNHEY and CDR2 SMNVEV (reference sequence). Trimming removed 5 bases at V and 7 bases at J, with 17 bases between. The CDR3: CASSLNRVGVEAFF. For the CDR3, the DNA is TGTGCCAGCAGTCTGAACAGGGTAGGGGTTGAAGCTTTCTTT.

The chain carries TRBV7-6 and TRBJ2-5, with 13 bases identical to TRBD2. The last part of the DNA fits TRBJ2-7 better; the J call may be wrong. The CDR3 totals 19 residues. Germline CDR1 and CDR2: SGHVS and FNYEAQ. The CDR3 nucleotides are TGTGCCAGCAGCTCCGGACTAGCGGGAGCCGTGGGAGACTCCTACGAGCAGTACTTC. It encodes CASSSGLAGAVGDSYEQYF.

This clone came up a few times. This rearrangement joins TRBV21-1 to TRBJ1-4; TRBD1, the table's D call, was not compared with the DNA. TRBV21-1 has pseudogene status. The CDR3 has 16 residues. The CDR3 DNA is TGTGCCAGCAGCGCCTCCTGGGACACGCCTAATGAAAAACTGTTTTTT. It yields the protein CASSASWDTPNEKLFF.